This T cell receptor (beta chain) was documented in a study of glioma-infiltrating T cells after dendritic cell vaccination. Looking at the study overall: Autologous tumor lysate-pulsed dendritic cell vaccination was given between about 2003 and 2013.

Per germline, CDR1 SGDLS and CDR2 YYNGEE. J was trimmed by 5 bases and V by 3 bases; bases with no gene match: 7. This CDR3 has 15 residues. The table came from immunoSEQ multiplex PCR; TCRdb's copy has only in-frame clones and leaves some out. The sample holds roughly 56,000 clones, more than 75% seen once. Study-level results: The cohort had few patients with full blood and tumor sets.

Regarding this clone: The antigen is unknown.

Noted time point: after dendritic cell vaccination, including at tumor progression/relapse. The sequenced sample was blood, obtained after dendritic cell vaccination. The gene calls are TRBV9 and TRBJ1-4; 7 nucleotides line up with TRBD1. This clonotype originated in a human donor with glioblastoma. The CDR3 nucleotides read TGTGCCAGCAGCGCCTACAGGGGACGGAATGAAAAACTGTTTTTT. Protein: CASSAYRGRNEKLFF.